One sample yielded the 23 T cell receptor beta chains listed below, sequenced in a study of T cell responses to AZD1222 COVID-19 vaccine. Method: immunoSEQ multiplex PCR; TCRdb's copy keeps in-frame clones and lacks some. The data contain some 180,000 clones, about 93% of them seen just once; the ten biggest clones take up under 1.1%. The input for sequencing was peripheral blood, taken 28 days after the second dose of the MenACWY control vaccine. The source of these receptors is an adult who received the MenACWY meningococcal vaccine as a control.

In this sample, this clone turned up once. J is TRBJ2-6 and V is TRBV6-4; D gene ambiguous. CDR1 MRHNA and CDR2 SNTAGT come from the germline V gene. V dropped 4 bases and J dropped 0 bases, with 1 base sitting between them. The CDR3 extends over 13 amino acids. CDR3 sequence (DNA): TGTGCCAGCAGTGCCTCTGGGGCCAACGTCCTGACTTTC. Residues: CASSASGANVLTF.

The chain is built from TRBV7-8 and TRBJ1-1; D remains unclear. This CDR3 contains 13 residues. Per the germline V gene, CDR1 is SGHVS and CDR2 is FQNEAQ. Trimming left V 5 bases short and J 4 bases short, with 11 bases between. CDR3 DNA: TGTGCCAGCAGCCCTTCGGGGAGCACTGAAGCTTTCTTT. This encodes CASSPSGSTEAFF.

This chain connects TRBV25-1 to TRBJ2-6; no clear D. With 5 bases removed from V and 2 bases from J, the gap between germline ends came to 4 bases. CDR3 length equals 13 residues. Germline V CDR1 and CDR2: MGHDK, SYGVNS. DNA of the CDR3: TGTGCCAGCAGTCTTACTGGGGCCAACGTCCTGACTTTC. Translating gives CASSLTGANVLTF.

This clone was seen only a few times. Here the CDR3 DNA reads TGTGCCAGCAGCCCCAGCGGGGGGGCTTATCATGAGCAGTTCTTC. Translated, it gives CASSPSGGAYHEQFF. This rearrangement joins TRBV11-3 to TRBJ2-1; 10 nucleotides match TRBD2. The junction had 9 bases not matched to a gene; V was cut back by 5 bases and J by 8 bases. Germline CDR1 is SGHNT and CDR2 is YENEEA. The CDR3 is 15 amino acids.

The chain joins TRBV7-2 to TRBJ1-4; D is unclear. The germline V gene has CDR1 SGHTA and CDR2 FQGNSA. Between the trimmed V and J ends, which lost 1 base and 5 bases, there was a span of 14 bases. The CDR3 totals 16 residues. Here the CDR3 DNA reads TGTGCCAGCAGCTTAGAATCTCGGCCGACGAATGAAAAACTGTTTTTT. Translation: CASSLESRPTNEKLFF.

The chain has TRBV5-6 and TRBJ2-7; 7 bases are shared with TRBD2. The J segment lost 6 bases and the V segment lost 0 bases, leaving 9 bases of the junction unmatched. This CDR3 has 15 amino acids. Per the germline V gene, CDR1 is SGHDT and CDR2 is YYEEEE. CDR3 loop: CASSLAGGRNAEQYF. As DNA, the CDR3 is TGTGCCAGCAGCTTGGCCGGGGGGAGAAATGCCGAGCAGTACTTC.

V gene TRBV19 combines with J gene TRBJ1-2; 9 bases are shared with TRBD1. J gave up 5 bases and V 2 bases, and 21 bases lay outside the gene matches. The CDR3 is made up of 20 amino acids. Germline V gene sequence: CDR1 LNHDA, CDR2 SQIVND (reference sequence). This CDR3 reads CASSIYPPGTGKKLGYGYTF. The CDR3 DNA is TGTGCCAGTAGTATATACCCGCCCGGGACAGGGAAGAAGCTAGGGTATGGCTACACCTTC.

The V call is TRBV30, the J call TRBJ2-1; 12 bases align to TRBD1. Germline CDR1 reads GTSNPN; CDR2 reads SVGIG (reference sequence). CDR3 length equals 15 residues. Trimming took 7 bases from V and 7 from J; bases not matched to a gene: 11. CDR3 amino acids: CASQNGDRGPNEQFF. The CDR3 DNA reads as TGTGCCTCCCAGAATGGGGACAGGGGGCCTAATGAGCAGTTCTTC.

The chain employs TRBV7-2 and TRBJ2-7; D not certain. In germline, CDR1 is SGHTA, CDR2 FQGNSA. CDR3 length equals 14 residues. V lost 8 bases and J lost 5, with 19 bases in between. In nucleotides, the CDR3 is TGTGCCAGCTCTTCGACAAGAGATTACGACGAGCAGTACTTC. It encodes CASSSTRDYDEQYF. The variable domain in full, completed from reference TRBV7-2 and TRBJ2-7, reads GAGVSQSPSNKVTEKGKDVELRCDPISGHTALYWYRQSLGQGLEFLIYFQGNSAPDKSGLPSDRFSAERTGGSVSTLTIQRTQQEDSAVYLCASSSTRDYDEQYFGPGTRLTVT.

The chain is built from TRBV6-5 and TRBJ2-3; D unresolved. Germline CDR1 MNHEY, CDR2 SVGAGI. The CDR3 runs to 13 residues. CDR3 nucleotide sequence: TGTGCAAAATGGTATCTTTTCACAGATACGCAGTATTTT. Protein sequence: CAKWYLFTDTQYF.

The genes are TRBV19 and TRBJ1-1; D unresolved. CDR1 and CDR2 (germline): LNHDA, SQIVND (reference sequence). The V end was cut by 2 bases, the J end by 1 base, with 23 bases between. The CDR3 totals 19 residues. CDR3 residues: CASSIPRAPGIGENTEAFF. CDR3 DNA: TGTGCCAGTAGTATACCCCGAGCTCCCGGGATCGGGGAGAACACTGAAGCTTTCTTT.

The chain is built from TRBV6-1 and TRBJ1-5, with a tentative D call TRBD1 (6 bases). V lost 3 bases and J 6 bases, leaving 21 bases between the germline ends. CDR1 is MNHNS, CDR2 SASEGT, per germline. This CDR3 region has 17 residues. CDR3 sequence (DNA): TGTGCCAGCAGTGATTCAGCGGGGGGCATCAGGAGTCAGCCCCAGCATTTT. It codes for CASSDSAGGIRSQPQHF.

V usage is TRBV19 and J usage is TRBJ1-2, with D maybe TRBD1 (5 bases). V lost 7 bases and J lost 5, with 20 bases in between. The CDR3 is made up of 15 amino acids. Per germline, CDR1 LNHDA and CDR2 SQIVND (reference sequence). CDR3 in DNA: TGTGCCAGTACCTCGGCCCCAGGACAAGCTTATGGCTACACCTTC. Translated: CASTSAPGQAYGYTF.

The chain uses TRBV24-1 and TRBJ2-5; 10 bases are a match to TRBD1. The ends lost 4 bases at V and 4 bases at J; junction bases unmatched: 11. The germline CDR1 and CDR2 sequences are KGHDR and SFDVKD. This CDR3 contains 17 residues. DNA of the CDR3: TGTGCCACCAGTGACTCTTGGACAGGGGGAGTGGGAGAGACCCAGTACTTC. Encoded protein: CATSDSWTGGVGETQYF.

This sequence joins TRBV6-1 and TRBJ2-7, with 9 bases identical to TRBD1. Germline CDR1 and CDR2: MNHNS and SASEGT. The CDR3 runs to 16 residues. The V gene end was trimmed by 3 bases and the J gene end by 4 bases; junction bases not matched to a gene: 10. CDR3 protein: CASSDLSGTGKYEQYF. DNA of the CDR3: TGTGCCAGCAGTGACCTTTCCGGGACAGGGAAATACGAGCAGTACTTC.

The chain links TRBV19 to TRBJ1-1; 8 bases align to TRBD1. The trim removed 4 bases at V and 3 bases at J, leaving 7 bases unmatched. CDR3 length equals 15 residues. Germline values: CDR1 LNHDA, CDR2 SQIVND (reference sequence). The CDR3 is CASSTRTGIYTEAFF. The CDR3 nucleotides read TGTGCCAGTAGTACCCGGACAGGGATTTACACTGAAGCTTTCTTT.

The CDR3 DNA follows: TGTGCCAGCAGTCCCTGGACTAGCGGGGGGGAGGGGTTTGAGCAGTTCTTC. Amino acid sequence: CASSPWTSGGEGFEQFF. This chain uses TRBV25-1 with TRBJ2-1; 15 bases are shared with TRBD2. After removal of 5 bases from V and 9 bases from J, the junction contained 11 bases not matched to a gene. The V gene's germline CDR1 is MGHDK and CDR2 SYGVNS. There are 17 residues in the CDR3.

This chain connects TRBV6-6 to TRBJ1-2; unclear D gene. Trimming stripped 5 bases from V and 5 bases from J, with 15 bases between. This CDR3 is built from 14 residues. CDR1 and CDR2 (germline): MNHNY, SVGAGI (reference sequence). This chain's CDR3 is CASSPPRTLYGYTF. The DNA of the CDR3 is TGTGCCAGCAGTCCCCCTAGGACGTTATATGGCTACACCTTC.

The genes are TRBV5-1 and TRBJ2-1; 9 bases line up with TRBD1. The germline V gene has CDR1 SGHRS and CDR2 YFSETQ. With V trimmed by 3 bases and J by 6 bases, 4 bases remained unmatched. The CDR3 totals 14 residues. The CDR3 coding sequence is TGCGCCAGCAGCTGGGGACAGGGCGGCAATGAGCAGTTCTTC. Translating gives CASSWGQGGNEQFF.

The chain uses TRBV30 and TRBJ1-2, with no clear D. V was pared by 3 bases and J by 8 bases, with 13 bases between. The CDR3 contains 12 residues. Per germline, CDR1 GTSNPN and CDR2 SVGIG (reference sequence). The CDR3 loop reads CAWRPGPWGYTF. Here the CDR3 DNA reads TGTGCCTGGAGACCCGGGCCGTGGGGCTACACCTTC.

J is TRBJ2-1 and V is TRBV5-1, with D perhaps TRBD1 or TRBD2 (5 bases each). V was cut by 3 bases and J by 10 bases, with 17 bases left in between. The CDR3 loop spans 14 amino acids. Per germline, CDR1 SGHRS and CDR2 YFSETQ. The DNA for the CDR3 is TGCGCCAGCAGCTACCGGGACCCAGTCTGGGAGCAGTTCTTC. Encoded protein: CASSYRDPVWEQFF.

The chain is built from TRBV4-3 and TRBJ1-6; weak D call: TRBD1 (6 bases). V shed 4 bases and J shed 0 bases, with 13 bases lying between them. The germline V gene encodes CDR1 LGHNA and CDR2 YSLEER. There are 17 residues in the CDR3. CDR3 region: CASSPRTASSYNSPLHF. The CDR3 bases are TGCGCCAGCAGCCCTCGGACAGCAAGCTCCTATAATTCACCCCTCCACTTT.

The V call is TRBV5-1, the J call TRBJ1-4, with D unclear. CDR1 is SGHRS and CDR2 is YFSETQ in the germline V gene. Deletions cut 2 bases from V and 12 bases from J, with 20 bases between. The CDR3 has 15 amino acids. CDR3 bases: TGCGCCAGCAGCTTTGGCCGGGAGGGTGGCGTTGAACTGTTTTTT. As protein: CASSFGREGGVELFF.